The 10 T cell receptor beta chains listed next were all sequenced from one sample in a study of sequential checkpoint blockade in melanoma. As for treatment: randomized to nivolumab then ipilimumab (arm A) or the reverse (arm B). Sequencing was performed with immunoSEQ multiplex PCR; in TCRdb, only in-frame clones are kept and a portion is missing. The sample includes approximately 10,000 clones, less than 80% of them seen just once. Sequenced material: CD8+ T cells sorted from blood (inferred from file names), taken from a patient given nivolumab and ipilimumab in sequence. The source is a human donor with melanoma.

The chain joins TRBV4-1 to TRBJ1-4; D may be TRBD1 (6 bases). The length of the CDR3 is 14 residues. In germline, CDR1 is MGHRA, CDR2 YSYEKL. Deletions cut 11 bases from V and 0 bases from J, with 13 bases between. The CDR3 sequence: CASPTGATNEKLFF. In DNA form, the CDR3 reads TGCGCCTCACCGACAGGAGCAACTAATGAAAAACTGTTTTTT.

This clone was counted a few times. This chain uses TRBV5-8 with TRBJ2-1, with 8 bases lining up with TRBD1. Unmatched junction bases numbered 10, after V lost 4 bases and J lost 7 bases. CDR1 is SGHTS and CDR2 is YDEGEE in the germline V gene. The CDR3 runs to 15 residues. The CDR3 DNA sequence: TGTGCCAGCAGCAAGGACAGGGCTCTGTTGAATGAGCAGTTCTTC. Protein product: CASSKDRALLNEQFF.

This clone showed up just once. V usage is TRBV30 and J usage is TRBJ2-7; 7 bases align to TRBD2. J gave up 0 bases and V 4 bases, and 3 bases lay outside the gene matches. The CDR3 totals 13 residues. Germline V CDR1 and CDR2: GTSNPN, SVGIG (reference sequence). The CDR3 bases are TGTGCCTGGAAGCGGGGATCCTCCTACGAGCAGTACTTC. Translation gives CAWKRGSSYEQYF.

J is TRBJ2-5 and V is TRBV27; possibly TRBD1 for D (5 bases). The CDR3 length is 13 residues. The V end was cut by 5 bases, the J end by 3 bases, with 10 bases between. Germline CDR1 is MNHEY and CDR2 is SMNVEV (reference sequence). The CDR3 DNA is TGTGCCAGCAGTCGCAGGGTAAAAGAGACCCAGTACTTC. Translated: CASSRRVKETQYF.

The rearrangement uses TRBV10-3 and TRBJ2-7; 9 bases are a match to TRBD2. V was clipped by 4 bases and J by 1 base; unmatched bases: 17. The germline V gene has CDR1 ENHRY and CDR2 SYGVKD. The CDR3 runs 19 residues. The CDR3 nucleotides read TGTGCCATCAGTGTGGCCTCAGAAGCGGGGGGCCTCGCATCCTACGAGCAGTACTTC. Encoded protein: CAISVASEAGGLASYEQYF.

The CDR3 reads CASRRGTLGGNTIYF. The CDR3, as DNA: TGTGCCAGCAGACGAGGGACATTGGGAGGAAACACCATATATTTT. This chain joins TRBV7-9 and TRBJ1-3; maybe TRBD1 (6 bases). The germline V gene encodes CDR1 SEHNR and CDR2 FQNEAQ (reference sequence). The V end was cut by 6 bases, the J end by 4 bases, with 16 bases between. The CDR3 runs to 15 residues.

This clone was detected only once. V usage is TRBV2 and J usage is TRBJ1-5; TRBD1 matches 9 bases. The trim removed 2 bases at V and 7 bases at J, leaving 9 bases unmatched. Germline V lookup: CDR1 SNHLY, CDR2 FYNNEI. The CDR3 is 16 residues long. The CDR3 loop reads CASSESPRDREQPQHF. In nucleotides, the CDR3 is TGTGCCAGCAGTGAAAGTCCCCGGGACAGGGAACAGCCCCAGCATTTT.

V and J are TRBV30 and TRBJ2-7; TRBD2 is a possible D gene (5 bases). Trimming shortened V by 8 bases and J by 3 bases, and 14 bases separated the two germline ends. This CDR3 spans 12 amino acids. CDR1 and CDR2 (germline): GTSNPN, SVGIG (reference sequence). CDR3 coding DNA: TGTGCCGCGGGTCGGGGAAGCTACGAGCAGTACTTC. Amino acids: CAAGRGSYEQYF.

This clone was seen a single time. The V gene is TRBV9, the J gene TRBJ2-7, with 10 bases fitting TRBD1. CDR1 and CDR2 (germline): SGDLS, YYNGEE. The CDR3 spans 13 residues. The J segment lost 5 bases and the V segment lost 8 bases, leaving 7 bases of the junction unmatched. The CDR3 bases are TGTGCCAGTTTCGACAGGGGGCGGGACGAGCAGTACTTC. It yields the protein CASFDRGRDEQYF.

The chain has TRBV7-9 and TRBJ2-7; D might be TRBD2 (5 bases). V shed 7 bases and J shed 3 bases, with 13 bases lying between them. Germline CDR1 reads SEHNR; CDR2 reads FQNEAQ (reference sequence). CDR3 size: 13 residues. The CDR3 reads CASTPGADYEQYF. CDR3 nucleotide sequence: TGTGCCAGCACCCCAGGAGCGGACTACGAGCAGTACTTC.